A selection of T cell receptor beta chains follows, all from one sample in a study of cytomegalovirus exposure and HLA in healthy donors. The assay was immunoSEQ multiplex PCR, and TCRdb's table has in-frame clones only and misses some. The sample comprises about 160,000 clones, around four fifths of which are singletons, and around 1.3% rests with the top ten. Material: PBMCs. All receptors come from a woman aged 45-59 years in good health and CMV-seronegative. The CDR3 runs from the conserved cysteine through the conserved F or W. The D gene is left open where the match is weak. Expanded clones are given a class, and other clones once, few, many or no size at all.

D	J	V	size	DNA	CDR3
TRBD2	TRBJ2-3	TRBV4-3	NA	TGCGCCAGCAGCCGGTCTGGAGGGAGGGATGGCACAGATACGCAGTATTTT	CASSRSGGRDGTDTQYF
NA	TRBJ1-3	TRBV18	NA	TGTGCCAGCTCACTATCAGTTTTCCCCTCGGGAAACACCATATATTTT	CASSLSVFPSGNTIYF
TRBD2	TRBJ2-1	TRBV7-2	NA	TGTGCCAGCAGCTCGGGAGCGCGGCGGGAGCATGAGCAGTTCTTC	CASSSGARREHEQFF
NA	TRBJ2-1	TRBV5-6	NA	TGTGCCAGCAGCTTGGACGACTACCTCAATGAGCAGTTCTTC	CASSLDDYLNEQFF
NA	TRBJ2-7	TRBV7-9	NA	TGTGCCAGCAGCTTAACTGCGGGCTCCTACGAGCAGTACTTC	CASSLTAGSYEQYF
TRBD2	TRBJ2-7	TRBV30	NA	TGTGCCTGGAGGGGGAGGGCCCTCTCCTACGAGCAGTACTTC	CAWRGRALSYEQYF
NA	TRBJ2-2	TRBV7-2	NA	TGTGCCAGCAGAATTGACAGCGGGGAGCTGTTTTTT	CASRIDSGELFF
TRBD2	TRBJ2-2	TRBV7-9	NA	TGTGCCAGCAGCCTCCCTAGCGGGGGGGCGAACACCGGGGAGCTGTTTTTT	CASSLPSGGANTGELFF
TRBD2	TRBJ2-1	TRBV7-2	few	TGTGCCAGCAGTCCTTTAGCGGGGGCCTACAATGAGCAGTTCTTC	CASSPLAGAYNEQFF
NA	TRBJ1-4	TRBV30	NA	TGTGCCTGGAAGCTAGGTCAGGGGCTCGAAAAACTGTTTTTT	CAWKLGQGLEKLFF
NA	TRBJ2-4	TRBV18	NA	TGTGCCAGCTCACCACTCCTGGAAGGGGACATTCAGTACTTC	CASSPLLEGDIQYF
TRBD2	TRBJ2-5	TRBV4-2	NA	TGTGCCAGCAGCCAAGATGCGGGGGGGCCTCGAGAGACCCAGTACTTC	CASSQDAGGPRETQYF
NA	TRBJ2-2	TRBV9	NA	TGTGCCAGCAGCGTAGGAAGGAGGAACACCGGGGAGCTGTTTTTT	CASSVGRRNTGELFF
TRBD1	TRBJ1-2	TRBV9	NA	TGTGCCAGCAGCGCTCACTCCGGGACAGGGGGCCCGGGGGGCTATGGCTACACCTTC	CASSAHSGTGGPGGYGYTF
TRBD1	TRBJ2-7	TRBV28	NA	TGTGCCAGCAGTTCATTGGGGACAGGGGCGTCCTACGAGCAGTACTTC	CASSSLGTGASYEQYF